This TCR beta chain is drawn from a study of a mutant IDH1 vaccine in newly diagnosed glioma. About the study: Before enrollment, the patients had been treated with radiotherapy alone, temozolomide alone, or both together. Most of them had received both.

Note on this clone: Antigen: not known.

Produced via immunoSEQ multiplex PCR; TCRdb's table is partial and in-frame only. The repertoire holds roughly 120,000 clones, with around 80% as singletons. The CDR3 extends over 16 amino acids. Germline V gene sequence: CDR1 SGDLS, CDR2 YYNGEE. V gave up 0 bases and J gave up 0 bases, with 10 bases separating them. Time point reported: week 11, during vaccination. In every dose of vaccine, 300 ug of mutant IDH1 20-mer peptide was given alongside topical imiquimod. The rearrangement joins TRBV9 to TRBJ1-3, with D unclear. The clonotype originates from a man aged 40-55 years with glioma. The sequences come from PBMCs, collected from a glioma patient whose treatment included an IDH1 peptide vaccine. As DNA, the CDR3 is TGTGCCAGCAGCGTAGTGGAGCCCCTCTCTGGAAACACCATATATTTT. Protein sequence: CASSVVEPLSGNTIYF.